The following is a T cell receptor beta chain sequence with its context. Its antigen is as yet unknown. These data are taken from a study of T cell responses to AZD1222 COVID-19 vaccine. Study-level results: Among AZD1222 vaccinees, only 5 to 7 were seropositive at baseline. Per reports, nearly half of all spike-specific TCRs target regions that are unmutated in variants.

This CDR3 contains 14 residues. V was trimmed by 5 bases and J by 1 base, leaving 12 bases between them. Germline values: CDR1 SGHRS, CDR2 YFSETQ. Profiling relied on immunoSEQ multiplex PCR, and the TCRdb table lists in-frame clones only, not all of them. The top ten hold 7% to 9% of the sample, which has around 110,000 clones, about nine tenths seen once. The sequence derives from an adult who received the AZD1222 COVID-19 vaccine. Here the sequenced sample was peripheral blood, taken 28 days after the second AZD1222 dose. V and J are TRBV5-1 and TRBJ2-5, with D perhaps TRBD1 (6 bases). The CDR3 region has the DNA TGCGCCAGCAGACCGGCCAGGGGCCAAGAGACCCAGTACTTC. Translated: CASRPARGQETQYF.